One TCR beta chain is described in this entry. This clone's antigen is unknown. Base qualities are missing; no much larger clone stands one base away. The sample is drawn from a study of shared clonotypes between healthy human individuals (TCRdb year 2020). For context, the study as a whole: Three men and a couple of women, aged 18 to 49 years, made up the cohort. Blood TCR repertoires of roughly 5 healthy adults were deeply sequenced to estimate repertoire size and the extent of clonotype sharing between individuals. Libraries were prepared and TCR repertoires were sequenced by different laboratories using diverse techniques, in order to increase sequencing depth and limit assay-specific biases. Between about 0.94 and 8.9 billion PBMCs per donor were obtained by leukapheresis. For each donor, three plates each were used for CD4 naive and CD4 memory, two plates were used for CD8 naive, and one plate was used for CD8 memory. Summary of the overall study and its limitations: Naive subsets generally had larger estimated clonotype richness than memory subsets did. The small number of donors limited the genetic and exposure-history diversity represented. Incomplete sequencing was indicated by rarefaction of sorted-subset datasets, despite the large sequencing depth. Sampling was restricted to blood, and TCR repertoires in tissues likely differ from the TCR repertoires found in blood. Across a few donors, about 5% of naive CD4, approximately 3.6% of naive CD8, approximately 2.5% of memory CD4, and approximately 0.4% of memory CD8 clonotypes were shared. Compared with non-shared clonotypes, the clonotypes found in all four sorted-subset donors had higher generation probabilities. Pairwise subsampling led to the expectation that sequencing depth would affect the degree of clonotype sharing among donors.

The donors were healthy, HIV-negative adults who had no recently reported acute infections or vaccinations. Every donor was a Caucasian adult living in Nashville, Tennessee, USA. CD4+ T cells were enriched through magnetic negative selection, after which naive cells were positively selected on CD45RA and the remaining negative fraction served as the memory subset. Blood was collected by leukapheresis, and PBMCs were isolated by Ficoll-Histopaque density gradient centrifugation and then cryopreserved in liquid nitrogen vapor phase. Purity and quantity of every magnetically sorted T cell population were checked by analytical flow cytometry. Each sorted fraction had its genomic DNA isolated and then quantified by UV absorbance on a Nanodrop 2000c. V is shortened by 1 base, J by 1 base, and the region joining them spans 10 bases. Inclusive of the bounding cysteine and phenylalanine, the CDR3 is 15 residues long. CDR3 DNA is the only sequence kept; it has 45 bases, read in frame from the first base. The germline V gene specifies SGHTA as CDR1 and FQGNSA as CDR2.

TCR CDR3 regions were amplified from genomic DNA by multiplex PCR using the deep immunoSEQ assay. Extracted genomic DNA from each cell subset was spread evenly across all wells of several immunoSEQ 96-well plates, with each plate serving as a replicate. Each replicate PCR for sorted subsets received about 220 ng genomic DNA, equal to roughly 30,000 T cell genomes. Purified libraries were quantified with a Qubit 3.0 fluorometer, sized on a Bioanalyzer 2100, and re-quantified with the KAPA Library Quantification kit. Every immunoSEQ 96-well plate was sequenced on a separate single-read 150-cycle Illumina NextSeq 550 flow cell. The study's own analysis went as follows. Because the immunoSEQ output held only junctional sequences and lacked quality scores, the filtering could not match the filtering applied to full-length reads. To assign V/J genes and CDR3, sequences were annotated against IMGT germline references using PyIR, a Python wrapper for IgBLAST v1.9. Reads were filtered out if the reads had weak V/J assignments (E-value above 1e-6), no CDR3, stop codons, out-of-frame junctions, or ambiguous translated residues. V3J clonotypes were defined as sequences sharing the same inferred V gene, J gene, and CDR3 amino acid sequence. To compute the percentage overlap between repertoires, the number of shared unique clonotypes was divided by the size of the smaller repertoire. Repertoire richness was assessed with RTK rarefaction, the Chao1 estimator, and Recon v2.1 estimates of unobserved clonotypes. Generation probabilities were computed with OLGA for all TCRbeta clonotypes obtained by the gDNA method from a few donors. Held by TCRdb, this immuneACCESS table contains in-frame sequences only and omits some clones. Under half of the omission traces to an unresolved V gene where checked; the cause of the rest is unknown. The V and J calls and clone size were taken over from that table, and D and trimming were inferred from the DNA. The sample includes about 2.4 million clones, with 90% to 95% observed a single time. The ten largest clones take up about 0.38% of the sample.

The chain uses TRBV7-2 and TRBJ1-1; there is no confident call for the D gene. Material for sequencing was naive CD4+ T cells from PBMCs. The cell subset or site label, read with the paper, signifies: CD45RA+ positively selected. The source is a man aged 18 to 30 in good health. Some clones in this sample may be carry-over from other donors' samples. CDR3 region: CASSLGRPGNTEAFF. The bases read TGTGCCAGCAGCTTAGGCCGCCCCGGGAACACTGAAGCTTTCTTT.